The rows below give T cell receptor beta chains drawn from one sample of a study of identical twins. Each CDR3 protein gets one entry after TCRdb re-called the 5' RACE reads with MiXCR. This sample has approximately 1.8 million distinct CDR3 sequences, with less than 40% found just once. What was sequenced was cord blood. Receptor source: a newborn girl in good health. Each CDR3 is given with its conserved first and last residue. The D gene is left open where the match is weak. Some rows have no size entry. The others give once, few or many, or a class for an expanded clone.

v_gene: TRBV7-9
abundance: NA
j_gene: TRBJ2-7
d_gene: NA
CDR3aa: CASSLSANLYEQYF
CDR3nt: TGTGCCAGCAGCTTATCGGCTAACCTTTACGAGCAGTACTTC

v_gene: TRBV11-2
abundance: NA
j_gene: TRBJ2-5
d_gene: TRBD2
CDR3aa: CASSQRTSGLNEQYF
CDR3nt: TGTGCCAGCAGCCAACGGACTAGCGGGTTGAATGAGCAGTACTTC

v_gene: TRBV7-7
abundance: few
j_gene: TRBJ1-5
d_gene: TRBD1
CDR3aa: CASSLAPDRNNQPQHF
CDR3nt: TGTGCCAGCAGCTTAGCGCCGGACAGGAACAATCAGCCCCAGCATTTT

v_gene: TRBV20-1
abundance: few
j_gene: TRBJ2-5
d_gene: NA
CDR3aa: CSARRLPGQETQYF
CDR3nt: TGCAGTGCTAGAAGACTACCGGGACAAGAGACCCAGTACTTC

v_gene: TRBV5-1
abundance: NA
j_gene: TRBJ1-4
d_gene: NA
CDR3aa: CASSLALAGDEKLFF
CDR3nt: TGCGCCAGCAGCTTGGCTTTGGCAGGGGATGAAAAACTGTTTTTT

v_gene: TRBV5-5
abundance: few
j_gene: TRBJ2-1
d_gene: NA
CDR3aa: CASSLRALGNNEQFF
CDR3nt: TGTGCCAGCAGCTTGAGGGCTCTTGGGAACAATGAGCAGTTCTTC

v_gene: TRBV15
abundance: few
j_gene: TRBJ2-3
d_gene: NA
CDR3aa: CATSSGQPLMDTQYF
CDR3nt: TGTGCCACCAGTTCAGGACAGCCCCTCATGGATACGCAGTATTTT

v_gene: TRBV7-2
abundance: NA
j_gene: TRBJ2-4
d_gene: TRBD2
CDR3aa: CASSPFAGVKNIQYF
CDR3nt: TGTGCCAGCAGCCCCTTCGCGGGAGTCAAAAACATTCAGTACTTC

v_gene: TRBV3-1
abundance: NA
j_gene: TRBJ2-7
d_gene: NA
CDR3aa: CASGRTGRIYEQYF
CDR3nt: TGTGCCAGCGGGAGGACGGGAAGGATCTACGAGCAGTACTTC

v_gene: TRBV7-8
abundance: NA
j_gene: TRBJ2-6
d_gene: NA
CDR3aa: CAGSSGPISGANVLTF
CDR3nt: TGTGCCGGCAGCTCAGGGCCGATCTCTGGGGCCAACGTCCTGACTTTC

v_gene: TRBV14
abundance: NA
j_gene: TRBJ1-1
d_gene: NA
CDR3aa: CASSQDWGAKLHTEAFF
CDR3nt: TGTGCCAGCAGCCAAGATTGGGGGGCCAAACTCCACACTGAAGCTTTCTTT

v_gene: TRBV12-3/TRBV12-4
abundance: NA
j_gene: TRBJ2-7
d_gene: NA
CDR3aa: CASSLNSVARGHEQYF
CDR3nt: TGTGCCAGCAGTTTGAATTCCGTGGCCAGGGGTCACGAGCAGTACTTC

v_gene: TRBV7-7
abundance: few
j_gene: TRBJ2-7
d_gene: TRBD2
CDR3aa: CASSLSLAVYNEQYF
CDR3nt: TGTGCTAGCAGCTTATCACTAGCGGTCTACAATGAGCAGTACTTC

v_gene: TRBV5-1
abundance: NA
j_gene: TRBJ2-3
d_gene: NA
CDR3aa: CASSSSRDSWGADTQYF
CDR3nt: TGCGCCAGCAGCTCGTCCCGGGACTCCTGGGGGGCAGATACGCAGTATTTT

v_gene: TRBV4-2
abundance: few
j_gene: TRBJ2-7
d_gene: TRBD2
CDR3aa: CASSRRGAGGPHEQYF
CDR3nt: TGTGCCAGCAGCCGCCGGGGCGCGGGAGGGCCCCACGAGCAGTACTTC

v_gene: TRBV3-1
abundance: NA
j_gene: TRBJ1-5
d_gene: NA
CDR3aa: CASSQRPSNQPQHF
CDR3nt: TGTGCCAGCAGCCAGCGGCCGAGCAATCAGCCCCAGCATTTT

v_gene: TRBV29-1
abundance: once
j_gene: TRBJ2-7
d_gene: NA
CDR3aa: CSVNTYNEQYF
CDR3nt: TGCAGCGTTAACACATACAATGAGCAGTACTTC

v_gene: TRBV20-1
abundance: NA
j_gene: TRBJ1-5
d_gene: TRBD1
CDR3aa: CSARDSRGQSNQPQHF
CDR3nt: TGCAGTGCTAGAGACTCCAGGGGACAGAGCAATCAGCCCCAGCATTTT

v_gene: TRBV3-1
abundance: NA
j_gene: TRBJ2-3
d_gene: NA
CDR3aa: CASSQGRAFGDTQYF
CDR3nt: TGTGCCAGCAGCCAGGGCAGGGCGTTCGGAGATACGCAGTATTTT

v_gene: TRBV20-1
abundance: NA
j_gene: TRBJ1-2
d_gene: NA
CDR3aa: CSASPSNYGYTF
CDR3nt: TGCAGTGCTAGCCCATCTAACTATGGCTACACCTTC

v_gene: TRBV5-1
abundance: NA
j_gene: TRBJ1-6
d_gene: NA
CDR3aa: CASSLDIPGNNSPLHF
CDR3nt: TGCGCCAGCAGCTTGGACATCCCCGGGAATAATTCACCCCTCCACTTT

v_gene: TRBV15
abundance: NA
j_gene: TRBJ1-6
d_gene: NA
CDR3aa: CATSRDIGRNSPLHF
CDR3nt: TGTGCCACCAGCAGAGATATAGGAAGGAATTCACCCCTCCACTTT

v_gene: TRBV4-2
abundance: NA
j_gene: TRBJ1-1
d_gene: NA
CDR3aa: CASSQEGGRRTEAFF
CDR3nt: TGTGCCAGCAGCCAAGAAGGGGGGCGGAGGACTGAAGCTTTCTTT

v_gene: TRBV6-2/TRBV6-3
abundance: few
j_gene: TRBJ2-1
d_gene: TRBD2
CDR3aa: CASSYRLAGVYDEQFF
CDR3nt: TGTGCCAGCAGTTACCGACTAGCGGGAGTCTACGATGAGCAGTTCTTC

v_gene: TRBV5-1
abundance: few
j_gene: TRBJ2-1
d_gene: NA
CDR3aa: CASSLEQPGYNEQFF
CDR3nt: TGCGCCAGCAGCTTGGAGCAGCCGGGTTACAATGAGCAGTTCTTC

v_gene: TRBV6-6
abundance: few
j_gene: TRBJ1-1
d_gene: NA
CDR3aa: CASTRKGSQKTEAFF
CDR3nt: TGTGCCAGCACGCGGAAGGGGTCTCAGAAAACTGAAGCTTTCTTT

v_gene: TRBV7-2
abundance: few
j_gene: TRBJ2-3
d_gene: NA
CDR3aa: CASSLYSDFTDTQYF
CDR3nt: TGTGCCAGCAGCTTATATAGCGACTTCACAGATACGCAGTATTTT

v_gene: TRBV2
abundance: once
j_gene: TRBJ2-1
d_gene: TRBD2
CDR3aa: CASIVLAGLYNEQFF
CDR3nt: TGTGCCAGCATAGTCCTAGCGGGACTCTACAATGAGCAGTTCTTC

v_gene: TRBV2
abundance: NA
j_gene: TRBJ1-5
d_gene: NA
CDR3aa: CASSSGYNQPQHF
CDR3nt: TGTGCCAGCTCGTCAGGGTACAATCAGCCCCAGCATTTT

v_gene: TRBV7-2
abundance: NA
j_gene: TRBJ2-3
d_gene: TRBD2
CDR3aa: CASSLTSGKTDTQYF
CDR3nt: TGTGCCAGCAGCTTAACTAGCGGGAAAACAGATACGCAGTATTTT

v_gene: TRBV25-1
abundance: NA
j_gene: TRBJ1-1
d_gene: TRBD1
CDR3aa: CASSETDRANTEAFF
CDR3nt: TGTGCCAGCAGTGAAACCGACAGGGCGAACACTGAAGCTTTCTTT

v_gene: TRBV10-3
abundance: NA
j_gene: TRBJ2-2
d_gene: NA
CDR3aa: CAISPTNTGELFF
CDR3nt: TGTGCCATCAGCCCGACTAACACCGGGGAGCTGTTTTTT

v_gene: TRBV27
abundance: NA
j_gene: TRBJ2-7
d_gene: TRBD2
CDR3aa: CASSWELAGDNEQYF
CDR3nt: TGTGCCAGCAGTTGGGAACTAGCGGGGGACAATGAGCAGTACTTC

v_gene: TRBV5-1
abundance: many
j_gene: TRBJ2-3
d_gene: TRBD1
CDR3aa: CASSLRGQGADTQYF
CDR3nt: TGCGCCAGCAGCCTTCGGGGACAGGGCGCAGATACGCAGTATTTT

v_gene: TRBV5-1
abundance: NA
j_gene: TRBJ2-3
d_gene: TRBD2
CDR3aa: CDSSRLALPDTQYF
CDR3nt: TGCGACAGCAGCCGACTAGCCCTACCTGATACGCAGTATTTT

v_gene: TRBV28
abundance: few
j_gene: TRBJ2-1
d_gene: TRBD2
CDR3aa: CASSSPGLAGFNEQFF
CDR3nt: TGTGCCAGCAGTTCCCCGGGACTAGCGGGATTCAATGAGCAGTTCTTC

v_gene: TRBV11-3
abundance: NA
j_gene: TRBJ2-3
d_gene: TRBD2
CDR3aa: CASSPFSGGPTDTQYF
CDR3nt: TGTGCCAGCAGCCCGTTTTCGGGAGGGCCCACAGATACGCAGTATTTT

v_gene: TRBV27
abundance: NA
j_gene: TRBJ2-3
d_gene: TRBD1
CDR3aa: CASSLSDQGVDTQYF
CDR3nt: TGTGCCAGCAGTTTATCTGATCAGGGGGTAGATACGCAGTATTTT

v_gene: TRBV12-3/TRBV12-4
abundance: few
j_gene: TRBJ1-1
d_gene: NA
CDR3aa: CASTLRQQNTEAFF
CDR3nt: TGTGCCAGCACTTTACGACAGCAGAACACTGAAGCTTTCTTT

v_gene: TRBV28
abundance: many
j_gene: TRBJ2-1
d_gene: TRBD2
CDR3aa: CASSHSGLSSYNEQFF
CDR3nt: TGTGCCAGCAGTCATAGCGGGTTGAGCTCCTACAATGAGCAGTTCTTC

v_gene: TRBV7-8
abundance: few
j_gene: TRBJ1-5
d_gene: NA
CDR3aa: CASSSGGYYSNQPQHF
CDR3nt: TGTGCCAGCAGCTCTGGGGGATATTATAGCAATCAGCCCCAGCATTTT

v_gene: TRBV18
abundance: few
j_gene: TRBJ1-1
d_gene: NA
CDR3aa: CASSPQVGVSNTEAFF
CDR3nt: TGTGCCAGCTCACCACAGGTAGGGGTATCGAACACTGAAGCTTTCTTT

v_gene: TRBV12-3/TRBV12-4
abundance: NA
j_gene: TRBJ1-1
d_gene: NA
CDR3aa: CASSTQANTEAFF
CDR3nt: TGTGCCAGCAGTACACAGGCCAACACTGAAGCTTTCTTT

v_gene: TRBV30
abundance: few
j_gene: TRBJ2-7
d_gene: TRBD1
CDR3aa: CAWSFEPRTGRSYEQYF
CDR3nt: TGTGCCTGGAGCTTTGAGCCTCGGACAGGGAGGTCCTACGAGCAGTACTTC

v_gene: TRBV20-1
abundance: many
j_gene: TRBJ1-5
d_gene: NA
CDR3aa: CSASSGDQPQHF
CDR3nt: TGCAGTGCTAGTTCCGGAGACCAGCCCCAGCATTTT

v_gene: TRBV3-1
abundance: few
j_gene: TRBJ2-4
d_gene: NA
CDR3aa: CAGSHLSGSKNIQYF
CDR3nt: TGTGCCGGCAGCCATTTGTCCGGGTCCAAAAACATTCAGTACTTC

v_gene: TRBV28
abundance: few
j_gene: TRBJ2-7
d_gene: NA
CDR3aa: CASSLDEYEQYF
CDR3nt: TGTGCCAGCAGTTTAGATGAATACGAGCAGTACTTC

v_gene: TRBV20-1
abundance: few
j_gene: TRBJ2-7
d_gene: NA
CDR3aa: CSARFYEQYF
CDR3nt: TGCAGTGCCAGGTTTTACGAGCAGTACTTC

v_gene: TRBV15
abundance: NA
j_gene: TRBJ2-1
d_gene: TRBD1
CDR3aa: CATSKRQGPYNEQFF
CDR3nt: TGTGCCACCAGTAAGAGACAGGGACCCTACAATGAGCAGTTCTTC

v_gene: TRBV20-1
abundance: many
j_gene: TRBJ2-3
d_gene: NA
CDR3aa: CSARAGPSTDTQYF
CDR3nt: TGCAGTGCTAGAGCGGGACCCAGCACAGATACGCAGTATTTT

v_gene: TRBV6-5
abundance: NA
j_gene: TRBJ2-7
d_gene: NA
CDR3aa: CASSYLSVPTYEQYF
CDR3nt: TGTGCCAGCAGTTACTTGTCCGTACCGACCTACGAGCAGTACTTC

v_gene: TRBV20-1
abundance: few
j_gene: TRBJ1-6
d_gene: NA
CDR3aa: CSARDLKRQGNSPLHF
CDR3nt: TGCAGTGCTAGAGATCTAAAACGTCAGGGCAATTCACCCCTCCACTTT

v_gene: TRBV5-6
abundance: NA
j_gene: TRBJ2-3
d_gene: TRBD2
CDR3aa: CASSHGLAVGTDTQYF
CDR3nt: TGTGCCAGCAGCCACGGACTAGCGGTGGGCACAGATACGCAGTATTTT

v_gene: TRBV20-1
abundance: NA
j_gene: TRBJ1-1
d_gene: NA
CDR3aa: CSASRTLNTEAFF
CDR3nt: TGCAGTGCTAGCCGGACCTTGAACACTGAAGCTTTCTTT

v_gene: TRBV20-1
abundance: few
j_gene: TRBJ1-4
d_gene: NA
CDR3aa: CSARAGVANEKLFF
CDR3nt: TGCAGTGCTAGAGCAGGGGTAGCTAATGAAAAACTGTTTTTT

v_gene: TRBV10-3
abundance: NA
j_gene: TRBJ2-1
d_gene: TRBD2
CDR3aa: CAISEATSGGYNEQFF
CDR3nt: TGTGCCATCAGTGAGGCCACTAGCGGGGGGTACAATGAGCAGTTCTTC

v_gene: TRBV11-2
abundance: NA
j_gene: TRBJ1-4
d_gene: NA
CDR3aa: CASSAGRDLEKLFF
CDR3nt: TGTGCCAGCAGCGCCGGCCGGGACTTAGAAAAACTGTTTTTT

v_gene: TRBV14
abundance: NA
j_gene: TRBJ1-5
d_gene: NA
CDR3aa: CASRTTIRSLNQPQHF
CDR3nt: TGTGCCAGCAGAACGACGATCAGGTCTCTAAATCAGCCCCAGCATTTT